The 3 T cell receptor beta chains below all came from one sample that was sequenced in a study of blood T cell repertoires in COVID-19. The assay was immunoSEQ multiplex PCR, and TCRdb's table has in-frame clones only and misses some. In the table there are tens of thousands of clones, more than 75% of which are singletons. Material: peripheral blood. These receptors all come from a woman aged 60-70 years with acute or convalescent COVID-19.

The rearrangement links TRBV4-1 to TRBJ2-4; 10 nucleotides line up with TRBD1. CDR3 length equals 16 residues. CDR1 MGHRA and CDR2 YSYEKL come from the germline V gene. Trimming cost V 3 bases and J 8 bases; bases outside gene matches: 10. CDR3 region: CASSQTGTGVGYIQYF. The CDR3 bases are TGCGCCAGCAGCCAGACCGGGACAGGGGTTGGGTACATTCAGTACTTC.

The chain links TRBV9 to TRBJ2-2; possibly TRBD1 for D (6 bases). The CDR3 sequence is 16 residues long. Germline lookup yields CDR1 SGDLS and CDR2 YYNGEE. Trimming stripped 1 base from V and 0 bases from J, with 10 bases between. In DNA form, the CDR3 reads TGTGCCAGCAGCGTAAGGGACATCGCGAACACCGGGGAGCTGTTTTTT. It encodes CASSVRDIANTGELFF. Full variable domain (outside the CDR3, taken from reference TRBV9 and TRBJ2-2): DSGVTQTPKHLITATGQRVTLRCSPRSGDLSVYWYQQSLDQGLQFLIQYYNGEERAKGNILERFSAQQFPDLHSELNLSSLELGDSALYFCASSVRDIANTGELFFGEGSRLTVL.

This rearrangement joins TRBV7-9 to TRBJ2-5, with a possible D match to TRBD1 (5 bases). The CDR3 totals 14 residues. The V and J ends lost 1 base and 4 bases respectively, with 10 bases between them. The germline V gene encodes CDR1 SEHNR and CDR2 FQNEAQ (reference sequence). The DNA for the CDR3 is TGTGCCAGCAGCTTAGAAACAGGCGGAGAGACCCAGTACTTC. This codes for CASSLETGGETQYF.